The present T cell receptor (beta chain) was sequenced within a study of blood T cell repertoires in COVID-19 (dated by TCRdb to about 2020). A note on the overall study: Samples from collaborators originated in the United States, Italy and Spain and spanned both the acute and convalescent phases of COVID-19. Nearly every sample came with metadata listing a de-identified subject ID, COVID-19 status, age in years and sex. Where available, HLA class I and class II types were taken from metadata supplied by the sample provider and were not determined by assay-based typing. The material from the prospective study consisted of cDNA or gDNA derived from T cells, B-cell-depleted T cells, or PBMCs. The repertoires were released in a freely available public database intended as a resource for research on the immune response to SARS-CoV-2. Subjects who had been exposed to COVID-19, were actively infected with it, or had recovered from it provided the deeply sampled blood TCRbeta repertoires that made up the dataset. Samples were obtained from the ongoing ImmuneRACE study (first 160 participants) and from 1,254 subjects provided by 6 global collaborators.

Here is what the overall study found, with its caveats: The amount of clinical and demographic metadata varied by source and participant and was provided uncurated.

Each collaborating institution followed its own protocols to collect whole blood in K2EDTA tubes. For TCRbeta analysis, collaborator samples were shipped as frozen whole blood, as isolated PBMCs, or as DNA extracted from either sample type. About this clone: Its recognized antigen is unknown. Base qualities are missing; no much larger clone stands one base away. Different DNA sequences within this sample yield the same CDR3.

The CDR3 sequence holds 12 residues, the cysteine and phenylalanine included. The sequence is cut down to CDR3 DNA, 36 bases in frame from base 1. Between the V and J ends, shortened by 6 bases and 5 bases respectively, the junction contains 9 bases. TCRbeta CDR3 regions were amplified from genomic DNA by means of the immunoSEQ Assay, a bias-controlled multiplex PCR. Regarding the original processing steps: The number of nucleated cells in each sample was estimated by amplification of reference gene primers within the assay. To quantify the absolute abundance of each unique TCRbeta CDR3 rearrangement, sequence reads were collapsed and filtered. For each sample, productive Simpson clonality was calculated as the square root of Simpson's diversity index across productive rearrangements. TCRdb's version of the immuneACCESS table is confined to in-frame rearrangements and falls short of the full clone set. An unresolved V gene accounts for under half of the shortfall where checked; the remainder is of unknown origin. V and J calls and clone size are given by that table; D and trimming were obtained from the DNA. The sample table holds around 190,000 clones, of which 86% were seen once. The top ten clonotypes cover around 8.6% of the sample.

Sample: peripheral blood. The sequence was collected from a man aged 50 or older with active or convalescent COVID-19. The chain is encoded by TRBV12-3 or TRBV12-4 joined to TRBJ2-3, with an unclear D gene assignment. For the CDR3, the sequence is CASSLGLDTQYF. The nucleotide sequence reads as follows: TGTGCCAGCAGCCTTGGGCTAGATACGCAGTATTTT.